This T cell receptor (beta chain) was captured by sequencing in a study of T cell repertoires in cytomegalovirus infection. The overall study: Public signatures in TCR beta pointed to CMV infection and matching HLA type.

V was clipped by 5 bases and J by 0 bases, with 10 bases between them. Germline loops: CDR1 SGHTA, CDR2 FQGNSA. The CDR3 runs to 15 residues. As regards this clonotype: Antigen unknown.

Study conclusions and caveats: Carriage of CMV together with the relevant HLA was identifiable through cumulative public TCR beta family frequency. Ex vivo, HLA-C-restricted CMV-specific TCR beta clonotypes prevailed over the rest of the response.

A single record per CDR3 protein comes from TCRdb applying MiXCR to the reads. The data hold hundreds of thousands of distinct CDR3 sequences, with 30% to 40% observed a single time. The sequenced sample was cultured PBMCs, obtained from culture after CMV antigen stimulation. The TCR was taken from a human donor in good health (CMV status not recorded). Some clones in this sample may be carry-over from other donors' samples. The genes are TRBV7-2 and TRBJ1-4; D is undetermined. CDR3 DNA sequence: TGTGCCAGCAGCAATGGGCGACCAACTAATGAAAAACTGTTTTTT. This encodes CASSNGRPTNEKLFF.